Each of the 24 T cell receptor beta chains below was sequenced from the same sample in a study of blood T cells in healthy people across ages (dated by TCRdb to between 2014 and 2016). Libraries came from 5' RACE. The sequencing machine was an Illumina HiSeq 2500. A second PCR of roughly 7 to 11 cycles was performed with a sample-barcoded 5' primer and a J-beta primer mix. The public reads were reanalyzed by TCRdb: fastp trimming at Q25, MiXCR alignment, in-frame beta chains only. Entries are consolidated by CDR3 protein sequence, retaining the most common genes and DNA. The sample table lists 750,000 to 850,000 distinct CDR3 sequences, 25% of them with a count of one. The ten most abundant clones make up roughly 3.8% of the sample. These records were also assigned to another study, of T cells of mothers and their children.

The sample comprised blood. These receptors were collected from a boy between 10 and 17 years old in good health.

This clonotype was found a few times. The chain links TRBV20-1 to TRBJ2-5, with D unresolved. The J call may be in error: the DNA end matches TRBJ2-7 better. This CDR3 is built from 12 residues. Per the germline V gene, CDR1 is DFQATT and CDR2 is SNEGSKA (reference sequence). CDR3 protein: CSATDTGYEQYF. The CDR3 nucleotides are TGCAGTGCTACGGATACCGGCTACGAGCAGTACTTC.

The chain combines TRBV3-1 with TRBJ2-5; D not resolved. CDR3 length: 15 residues. Germline loops: CDR1 LGHDT, CDR2 YNNKEL (reference sequence). V was clipped by 0 bases and J by 5 bases, with 13 bases between them. CDR3: CASSQDWALGETQYF. The CDR3 DNA is TGTGCCAGCAGCCAAGACTGGGCATTAGGGGAGACCCAGTACTTC.

This clonotype was counted many times. The chain couples TRBV6-2 or TRBV6-3 to TRBJ2-4; D is tentatively TRBD1 or TRBD2 (5 bases each). The CDR3 has 15 amino acids. The germline V gene encodes CDR1 MNHEY and CDR2 SVGEGT. V was clipped by 7 bases and J by 5 bases, with 18 bases between them. CDR3 residues: CASNPGRVNENIQYF. As DNA, the CDR3 is TGTGCCAGCAACCCAGGGCGGGTTAACGAAAACATTCAGTACTTC.

This clonotype came up a few times. The gene calls are TRBV4-2 and TRBJ2-7; 9 nucleotides line up with TRBD2. Germline assignment: CDR1 LGHNA and CDR2 YNFKEQ. V trimming: 0 bases; J trimming: 2 bases; junction bases outside the gene matches: 5. The CDR3 runs to 16 residues. CDR3 coding DNA: TGTGCCAGCAGCCAAGAGAATAGCGGGGGAGCCTACGAGCAGTACTTC. Amino acid sequence: CASSQENSGGAYEQYF.

This sequence joins TRBV9 and TRBJ1-5, with D uncertain. Looked up from germline, CDR1 is SGDLS and CDR2 is YYNGEE. The V end lost 0 bases, the J end lost 1 base, and 8 bases lay between the germline ends. The CDR3 is 15 residues long. CDR3: CASSVEGSSNQPQHF. The CDR3 DNA reads as TGTGCCAGCAGCGTAGAAGGCAGCAGCAATCAGCCCCAGCATTTT.

This sequence joins TRBV20-1 and TRBJ2-7; a weak D match, TRBD2 (5 bases). Deletions cut 6 bases from V and 3 bases from J, with 12 bases between. Germline CDR1 DFQATT, CDR2 SNEGSKA (reference sequence). CDR3 size: 12 residues. The CDR3 reads CSARPGNYEQYF. Here the CDR3 DNA reads TGCAGTGCCAGGCCCGGGAACTACGAGCAGTACTTC.

This rearrangement joins TRBV5-1 to TRBJ1-2; the D is unclear. Germline V CDR1 and CDR2: SGHRS, YFSETQ. This CDR3 spans 14 amino acids. The ends were cut back, 0 bases at V and 7 bases at J, with 13 bases in the middle. In DNA, the CDR3 is TGCGCCAGCAGCTTGGAAGGAGGGATTCGTGGCTACACCTTC. This sequence encodes CASSLEGGIRGYTF.

In its sample, this clonotype was seen a few times. One end of the junction is discordant with germline, which a read error may explain. In nucleotides, the CDR3 is TGTGCTAGCAGCTTACGGCTTAGTTCCTACAATGAGCAGTTCTTC. Its protein is CASSLRLSSYNEQFF. The chain is built from TRBV7-7 and TRBJ2-1; D ambiguous. In germline, CDR1 is SSHAT, CDR2 FNYEAQ (reference sequence). CDR3 size: 15 residues.

A note on this clonotype: One end of the junction is discordant with germline, which a read error may explain. The chain has TRBV6-5 and TRBJ2-3; 10 nucleotides line up with TRBD2. The CDR3 is made up of 13 amino acids. Germline CDR1 is MNHEY and CDR2 is SVGAGI. The CDR3 loop is CASSYSSGRAQYF. The CDR3 nucleotides are TGTGCCAGCAGCTACTCGAGCGGGAGGGCGCAGTATTTT.

The chain employs TRBV3-1 and TRBJ2-3; TRBD2 matches at 9 bases. CDR1 LGHDT and CDR2 YNNKEL come from the germline V gene (reference sequence). The ends lost 5 bases at V and 0 bases at J; junction bases unmatched: 6. The CDR3 is 16 residues long. In nucleotides, the CDR3 is TGTGCCAGCAGCTCCCGACTAGCGGCTAGCACAGATACGCAGTATTTT. Translated: CASSSRLAASTDTQYF.

This sequence joins TRBV6-2 or TRBV6-3 and TRBJ2-7; 7 nucleotides agree with TRBD2. Looked up from germline, CDR1 is MNHEY and CDR2 is SVGEGT. V shed 8 bases and J 0 bases; nucleotides not matched to a gene: 7. CDR3 length equals 14 residues. The CDR3 nucleotides read TGTGCCAGCGAAACTAGCGAAACCTCCTACGAGCAGTACTTC. The encoded protein is CASETSETSYEQYF.

The chain carries TRBV6-5 and TRBJ1-5; D call uncertain. The CDR3 contains 17 residues. V was trimmed by 0 bases and J by 2 bases, leaving 14 bases between them. Germline V lookup: CDR1 MNHEY, CDR2 SVGAGI. CDR3 amino acids: CASSYSMRKGGNQPQHF. DNA for the CDR3: TGTGCCAGCAGTTACTCCATGAGGAAAGGAGGCAATCAGCCCCAGCATTTT.

The chain links TRBV3-1 to TRBJ1-4, with 8 bases lining up with TRBD1. The germline V gene has CDR1 LGHDT and CDR2 YNNKEL (reference sequence). CDR3 length equals 16 residues. With 2 bases clipped from V and 7 bases from J, the junction kept 9 bases outside the gene matches. CDR3 residues: CASSQRTTGVREKLFF. CDR3 nucleotides: TGTGCCAGCAGCCAAAGAACGACAGGGGTCCGTGAAAAACTGTTTTTT.

The chain uses TRBV20-1 and TRBJ2-5, with D uncertain. With 2 bases removed from V and 2 bases from J, the gap between germline ends came to 12 bases. This CDR3 is 14 amino acids long. From germline, CDR1 is DFQATT and CDR2 SNEGSKA (reference sequence). Here the CDR3 DNA reads TGCAGTGCTAGAATGCTCCTCGGTCAAGAGACCCAGTACTTC. Residues: CSARMLLGQETQYF.

The chain links TRBV21-1 to TRBJ1-4; TRBD1, the D gene given by the table, was not confirmed from the DNA. TRBV21-1 is a pseudogene segment. This CDR3 is built from 15 residues. For the CDR3, the DNA is TGTGCCAGCAGCAGTGATGACAGGGCTCGGGAGAAACTGTTTTTT. It specifies CASSSDDRAREKLFF.

The V call is TRBV14, the J call TRBJ1-4, with TRBD1 matching 10 bases. Germline CDR1 and CDR2: SGHDN and FVKESK. The trim removed 4 bases at V and 5 bases at J, leaving 7 bases unmatched. CDR3 length equals 16 residues. CDR3 protein: CASSLTGGARNEKLFF. The DNA of the CDR3 is TGTGCCAGCAGCCTGACAGGGGGCGCTCGGAATGAAAAACTGTTTTTT.

This clonotype was seen many times. The chain's CDR3 is CASSQDVSYNEQFF. The CDR3 DNA sequence: TGCGCCAGCAGCCAAGACGTTTCCTACAATGAGCAGTTCTTC. The gene calls are TRBV4-3 and TRBJ2-1; D uncertain. The ends were cut back, 0 bases at V and 1 base at J, with 4 bases in the middle. CDR1 and CDR2 from the germline V gene are LGHNA and YSLEER. The CDR3 contains 14 residues.

This clonotype came up many times. The chain couples TRBV25-1 to TRBJ2-5; tentatively, D is TRBD2 (6 bases). V was pared by 7 bases and J by 4 bases, with 16 bases between. The CDR3 is 14 residues long. CDR1 MGHDK and CDR2 SYGVNS come from the germline V gene. CDR3 sequence reads: CASTGGQSLETQYF. Here the CDR3 DNA reads TGTGCCAGCACTGGAGGGCAGAGCTTAGAGACCCAGTACTTC.

This clonotype came up once. The genes are TRBV5-5 and TRBJ2-7; TRBD1 might be the D (5 bases). This CDR3 contains 15 residues. The germline V and J ends were trimmed by 0 bases and 7 bases, with 17 bases remaining between them. Germline V CDR1 and CDR2: SGHKS, YYEKEE (reference sequence). The CDR3 region is CASSLVDQGTLEQYF. The CDR3 region has the DNA TGTGCCAGCAGCTTGGTGGACCAGGGCACTCTAGAGCAGTACTTC.

This clonotype occurred a few times. CDR3 residues: CASSLRGGENTEAFF. The CDR3, as DNA: TGTGCCAGCAGCTTAAGGGGGGGTGAGAACACTGAAGCTTTCTTT. V gene TRBV7-3 combines with J gene TRBJ1-1; D might be TRBD1 (5 bases). The CDR3 sequence is 15 residues long. Trimming removed 1 base at V and 1 base at J, with 10 bases between. From germline, CDR1 is SGHTA and CDR2 FQGTGA.

V usage is TRBV5-4 and J usage is TRBJ2-6; D gene ambiguous. Trimming took 4 bases from V and 4 from J, leaving 9 bases between them. Germline V gene sequence: CDR1 SGHNT, CDR2 YYREEE (reference sequence). The CDR3 sequence is 14 residues long. In DNA, the CDR3 is TGTGCCAGCAGCGGCCTCGGGGGGGCCAACGTCCTGACTTTC. Translated, it gives CASSGLGGANVLTF.

The V gene is TRBV29-1, the J gene TRBJ1-4; weak D call: TRBD1 (6 bases). The CDR3 is 13 amino acids. V was shortened by 6 bases and J by 6 bases, with 14 bases between the two germline ends. The V gene's germline CDR1 is SQVTM and CDR2 ANQGSEA. The DNA for the CDR3 is TGCAGCGTCCTGTGGGGGCCGGATGAAAAACTGTTTTTT. Its translation is CSVLWGPDEKLFF.

There are a few counts of this clonotype. CDR3 protein: CATGLAGRAKNIQYF. The CDR3, as DNA: TGTGCCACCGGACTAGCGGGAAGGGCCAAAAACATTCAGTACTTC. The chain joins TRBV12-3 or TRBV12-4 to TRBJ2-4; 12 nucleotides agree with TRBD2. The CDR3 contains 15 residues. After removal of 10 bases from V and 1 base from J, the junction contained 5 bases not matched to a gene.

V gene TRBV24-1 combines with J gene TRBJ2-7; weak D call: TRBD2 (5 bases). This CDR3 is 14 amino acids long. Germline-derived CDR1 and CDR2 are KGHDR and SFDVKD. Deletions cut 4 bases from V and 3 bases from J, with 12 bases between. The CDR3 nucleotides read TGTGCCACCAGTGAAGGAGGATCTATCTACGAGCAGTACTTC. Protein product: CATSEGGSIYEQYF.